Below, 5 T cell receptor beta chains from the same sample are listed, as sequenced in a study of blood T cell repertoires in COVID-19. Here immunoSEQ multiplex PCR was the method, and the copy in TCRdb shows in-frame clones only, minus some. The table has 150,000 to 200,000 clones, roughly 87% seen once. Sequenced input: peripheral blood. The receptor set was obtained from a man between 18 and 35 years old who had recovered from COVID-19.

The chain combines TRBV4-1 with TRBJ2-6; 8 bases are a match to TRBD1. The V and J ends lost 3 bases and 0 bases, in that order; junction bases with no gene match: 7. This CDR3 spans 18 amino acids. CDR1 is MGHRA and CDR2 is YSYEKL in the germline V gene. CDR3 residues: CASSQTGAGVSGANVLTF. The CDR3 nucleotides are TGCGCCAGCAGCCAGACAGGGGCTGGGGTCTCTGGGGCCAACGTCCTGACTTTC.

The chain combines TRBV6-2 or TRBV6-3 with TRBJ1-6, with no clear D. With 2 bases removed from V and 8 bases from J, the gap between germline ends came to 10 bases. The germline V gene has CDR1 MNHEY and CDR2 SVGEGT. The CDR3 has 14 amino acids. CDR3 sequence (DNA): TGTGCCAGCAGTTACGAGACTAGATATTCACCCCTCCACTTT. It is translated as CASSYETRYSPLHF.

The CDR3 nucleotides read TGCGCCAGCAGCCCGCTCGGGACAGGGGAAGATGGCTACACCTTC. Amino acids: CASSPLGTGEDGYTF. The V and J genes are TRBV5-1 and TRBJ1-2; 10 positions agree with TRBD1. The CDR3 extends over 15 amino acids. Germline V lookup: CDR1 SGHRS, CDR2 YFSETQ. With 4 bases clipped from V and 6 bases from J, the junction kept 9 bases outside the gene matches.

The gene calls are TRBV27 and TRBJ2-5; D possibly corresponds to TRBD2 (6 bases). Trimming removed 5 bases at V and 2 bases at J, with 15 bases between. The CDR3 has 15 amino acids. Germline V lookup: CDR1 MNHEY, CDR2 SMNVEV (reference sequence). This chain's CDR3 is CASSPIPTRQETQYF. Written as DNA, the CDR3 is TGTGCCAGCAGTCCGATTCCGACTAGGCAAGAGACCCAGTACTTC.

The V and J genes are TRBV24-1 and TRBJ1-3; D perhaps matches TRBD1 (6 bases). Germline V lookup: CDR1 KGHDR, CDR2 SFDVKD. The CDR3 spans 12 residues. Trimming stripped 6 bases from V and 4 bases from J, with 6 bases between. The CDR3 region is CATSTGGNTIYF. The DNA of the CDR3 is TGTGCCACCAGTACAGGGGGAAACACCATATATTTT.